This T cell receptor beta chain originates from a study of shared clonotypes between healthy human individuals. Overall study results and limits: Few donors limited the genetic and exposure-history diversity represented.

In the case of this clone: Its specificity is not known.

Trimming took 5 bases from V and 7 from J; bases not matched to a gene: 8. CDR3 length equals 15 residues. Germline V CDR1 and CDR2: SGDLS, YYNGEE. A roughly 200 ng quantity of DNA, about 30,000 T cell genomes, went into the sorted-subset replicate PCRs. The table came from immunoSEQ multiplex PCR; TCRdb's copy has only in-frame clones and leaves some out. Among 2.3 million or so clones listed, 93% were seen once. Those who donated were healthy HIV-negative adults, with no recent acute infections or vaccinations reported. The rearrangement uses TRBV9 and TRBJ2-2; 10 bases align to TRBD1. This TCR was sampled from a man aged 18-30 years in good health. Some clones in this sample may be carry-over from other donors' samples. Sequenced: naive CD4+ T cells from PBMCs. Subset defined: CD45RA+ positively selected. Here the CDR3 DNA reads TGTGCCAGCAGGCCGGGACAGGGGAATATCGGGGAGCTGTTTTTT. Translated, it gives CASRPGQGNIGELFF.